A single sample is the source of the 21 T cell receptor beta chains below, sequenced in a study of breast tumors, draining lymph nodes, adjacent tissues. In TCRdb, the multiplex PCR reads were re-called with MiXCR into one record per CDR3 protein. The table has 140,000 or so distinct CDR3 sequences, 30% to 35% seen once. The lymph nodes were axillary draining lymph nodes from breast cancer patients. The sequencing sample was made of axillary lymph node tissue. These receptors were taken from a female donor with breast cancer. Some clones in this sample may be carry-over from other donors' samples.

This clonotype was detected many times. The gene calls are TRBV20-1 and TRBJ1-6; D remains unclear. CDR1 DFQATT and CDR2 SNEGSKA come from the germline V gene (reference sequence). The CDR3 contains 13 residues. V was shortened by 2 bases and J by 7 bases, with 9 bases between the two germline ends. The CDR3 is CSARHNVNSPLHF. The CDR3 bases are TGCAGTGCTAGACATAATGTAAATTCACCCCTCCACTTT.

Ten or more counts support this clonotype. CDR3 DNA sequence: TGTGCCAGCAGTCCTCTTAGGGGCGCGAACGAAAAACTGTTTTTT. This codes for CASSPLRGANEKLFF. The chain links TRBV28 to TRBJ1-4; D is perhaps TRBD1 (5 bases). Germline V gene data show CDR1 as MDHEN and CDR2 as SYDVKM. The germline V and J ends were trimmed by 5 bases and 8 bases, with 18 bases remaining between them. The CDR3 is 15 residues long. The variable domain in full, with the rest retrieved from reference TRBV28 and TRBJ1-4, is DVKVTQSSRYLVKRTGEKVFLECVQDMDHENMFWYRQDPGLGLRLIYFSYDVKMKEKGDIPEGYSVSREKKERFSLILESASTNQTSMYLCASSPLRGANEKLFFGSGTQLSVL.

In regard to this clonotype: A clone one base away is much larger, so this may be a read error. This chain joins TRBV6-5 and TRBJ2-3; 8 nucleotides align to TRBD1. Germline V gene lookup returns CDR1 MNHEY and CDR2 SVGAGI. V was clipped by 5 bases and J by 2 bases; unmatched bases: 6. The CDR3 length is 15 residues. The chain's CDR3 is CASSHRGFNTDTQYF. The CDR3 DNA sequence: TGTGCCAGCAGTCACAGGGGGTTTAACACAGATACGCAGTATTTT.

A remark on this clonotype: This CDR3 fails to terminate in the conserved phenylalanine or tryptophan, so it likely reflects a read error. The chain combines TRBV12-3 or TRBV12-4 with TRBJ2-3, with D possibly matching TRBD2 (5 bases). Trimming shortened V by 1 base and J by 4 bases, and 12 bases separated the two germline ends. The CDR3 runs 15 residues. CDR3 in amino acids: CASSLVAVSADTQYL. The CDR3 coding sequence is TGTGCCAGCAGTTTAGTCGCAGTTAGCGCAGATACGCAGTATCTT.

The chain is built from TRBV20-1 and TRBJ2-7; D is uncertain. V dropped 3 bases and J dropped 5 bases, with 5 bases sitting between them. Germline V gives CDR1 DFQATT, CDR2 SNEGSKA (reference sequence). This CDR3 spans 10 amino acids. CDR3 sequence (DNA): TGCAGTGCTAGTGACCACGAGCAGTACTTC. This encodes CSASDHEQYF.

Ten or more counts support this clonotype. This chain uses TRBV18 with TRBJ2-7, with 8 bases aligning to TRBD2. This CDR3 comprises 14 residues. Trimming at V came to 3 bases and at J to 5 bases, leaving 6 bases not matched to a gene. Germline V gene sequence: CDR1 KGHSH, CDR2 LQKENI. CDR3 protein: CASSPGAGGNEQYV. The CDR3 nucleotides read TGTGCCAGCTCACCCGGGGCGGGGGGCAACGAGCAGTACGTC.

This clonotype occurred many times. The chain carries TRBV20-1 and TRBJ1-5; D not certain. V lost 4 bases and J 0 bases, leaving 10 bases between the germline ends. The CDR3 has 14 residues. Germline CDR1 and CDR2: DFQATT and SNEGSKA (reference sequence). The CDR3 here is CSAKEGGSNQPQHF. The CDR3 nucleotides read TGCAGTGCTAAAGAGGGTGGTAGCAATCAGCCCCAGCATTTT.

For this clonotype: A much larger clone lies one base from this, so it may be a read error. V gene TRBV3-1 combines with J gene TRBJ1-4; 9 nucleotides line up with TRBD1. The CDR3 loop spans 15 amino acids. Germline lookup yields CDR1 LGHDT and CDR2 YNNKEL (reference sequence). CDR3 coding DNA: TGTGCCAGCAGCCCTTACAGGGGGCGCGGAGAAAAACTGCTTTTT. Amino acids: CASSPYRGRGEKLLF.

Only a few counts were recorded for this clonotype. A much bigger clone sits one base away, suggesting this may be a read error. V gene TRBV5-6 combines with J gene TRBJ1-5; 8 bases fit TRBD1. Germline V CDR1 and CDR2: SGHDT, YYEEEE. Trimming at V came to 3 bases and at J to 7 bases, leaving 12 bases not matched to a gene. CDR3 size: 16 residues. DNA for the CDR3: TGTGCCAGCAGCTGGGGACAGGCCGTCCAGGAGCAGCCCCAGCATTTT. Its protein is CASSWGQAVQEQPQHF.

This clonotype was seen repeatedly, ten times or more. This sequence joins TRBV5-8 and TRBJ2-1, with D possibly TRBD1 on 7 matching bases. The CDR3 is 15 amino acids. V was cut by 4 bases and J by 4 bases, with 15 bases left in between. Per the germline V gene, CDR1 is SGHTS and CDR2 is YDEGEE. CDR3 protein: CASSPGGQSYNEQFF. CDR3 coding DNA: TGTGCCAGCAGCCCCGGGGGACAGTCTTACAATGAGCAGTTCTTC.

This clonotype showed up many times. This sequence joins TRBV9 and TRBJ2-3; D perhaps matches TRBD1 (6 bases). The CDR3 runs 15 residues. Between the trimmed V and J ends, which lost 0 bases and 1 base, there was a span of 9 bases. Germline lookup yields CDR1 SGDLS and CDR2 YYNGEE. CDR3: CASSVGGRGTDTQYF. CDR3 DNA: TGTGCCAGCAGCGTAGGGGGGCGGGGCACAGATACGCAGTATTTT.

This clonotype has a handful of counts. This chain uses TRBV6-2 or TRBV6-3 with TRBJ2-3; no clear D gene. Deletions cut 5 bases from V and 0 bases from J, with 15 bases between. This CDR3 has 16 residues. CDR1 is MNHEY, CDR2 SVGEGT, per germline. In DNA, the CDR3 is TGTGCCAGCAGTCCCCACAGCCTCCTTAGCACAGATACGCAGTATTTT. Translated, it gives CASSPHSLLSTDTQYF.

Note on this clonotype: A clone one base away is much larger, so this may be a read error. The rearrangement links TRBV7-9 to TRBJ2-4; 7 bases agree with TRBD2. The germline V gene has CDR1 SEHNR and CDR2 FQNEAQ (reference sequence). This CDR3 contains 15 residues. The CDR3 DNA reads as TGTGCCAGCAGCTTACGGGGGGAGGCCAAAAACATTCAGCACTTC. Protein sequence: CASSLRGEAKNIQHF. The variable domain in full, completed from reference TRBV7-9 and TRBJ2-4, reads DTGVSQNPRHKITKRGQNVTFRCDPISEHNRLYWYRQTLGQGPEFLTYFQNEAQLEKSRLLSDRFSAERPKGSFSTLEIQRTEQGDSAMYLCASSLRGEAKNIQHFGAGTRLSVL.

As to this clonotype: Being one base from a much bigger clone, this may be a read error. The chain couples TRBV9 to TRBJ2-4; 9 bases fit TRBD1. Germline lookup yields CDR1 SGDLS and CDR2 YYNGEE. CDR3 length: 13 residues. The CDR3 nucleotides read TGTACCAGCAGCTTAGGGGACAGGGAATCGGAGTACTTC. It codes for CTSSLGDRESEYF.

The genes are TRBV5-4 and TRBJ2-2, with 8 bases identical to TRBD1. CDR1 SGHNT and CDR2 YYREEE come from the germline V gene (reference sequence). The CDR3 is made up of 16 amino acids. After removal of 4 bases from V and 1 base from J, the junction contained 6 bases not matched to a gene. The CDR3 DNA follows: TGTGCCAGCAGCACCCCCGGGACAGGGAACACCGGGGAGCTGTTTTTT. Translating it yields CASSTPGTGNTGELFF.

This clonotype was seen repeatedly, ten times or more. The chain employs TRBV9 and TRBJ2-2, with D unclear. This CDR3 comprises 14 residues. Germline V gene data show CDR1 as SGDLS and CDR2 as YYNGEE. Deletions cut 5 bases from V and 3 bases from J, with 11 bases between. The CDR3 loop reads CASRFERDTGELFF. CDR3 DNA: TGTGCCAGCAGATTCGAAAGGGACACCGGGGAGCTGTTTTTT.

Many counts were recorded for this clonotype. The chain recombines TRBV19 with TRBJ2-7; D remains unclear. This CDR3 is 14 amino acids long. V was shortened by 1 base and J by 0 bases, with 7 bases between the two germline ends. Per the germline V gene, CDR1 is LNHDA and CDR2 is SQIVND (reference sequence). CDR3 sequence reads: CASSIARSSYEQYF. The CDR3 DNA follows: TGTGCCAGTAGTATAGCAAGAAGCTCCTACGAGCAGTACTTC. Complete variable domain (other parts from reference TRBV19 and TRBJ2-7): DGGITQSPKYLFRKEGQNVTLSCEQNLNHDAMYWYRQDPGQGLRLIYYSQIVNDFQKGDIAEGYSVSREKKESFPLTVTSAQKNPTAFYLCASSIARSSYEQYFGPGTRLTVT.

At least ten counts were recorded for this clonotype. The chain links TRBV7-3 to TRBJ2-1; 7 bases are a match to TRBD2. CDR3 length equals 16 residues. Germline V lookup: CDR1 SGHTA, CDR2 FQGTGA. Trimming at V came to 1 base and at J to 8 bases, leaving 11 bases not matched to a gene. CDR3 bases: TGTGCCAGCAGCTTAAGCGGGGGTGGGGGTAGGGATGAGCAGTTCTTC. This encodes CASSLSGGGGRDEQFF.

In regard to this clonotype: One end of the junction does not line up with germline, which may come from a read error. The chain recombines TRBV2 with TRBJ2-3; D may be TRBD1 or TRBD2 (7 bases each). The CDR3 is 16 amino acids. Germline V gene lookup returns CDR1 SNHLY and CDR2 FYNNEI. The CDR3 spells CASSTCGRGGTDTQYF. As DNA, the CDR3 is TGTGCCAGTAGTACCTGCGGAAGGGGAGGGACAGATACGCAGTATTTC.

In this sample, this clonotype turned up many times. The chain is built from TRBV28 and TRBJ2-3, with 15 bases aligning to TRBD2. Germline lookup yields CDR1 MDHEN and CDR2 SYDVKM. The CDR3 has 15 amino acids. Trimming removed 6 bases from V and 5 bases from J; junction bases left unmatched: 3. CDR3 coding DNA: TGTGCCAGCAGGTGGACTAGCGGGGGGGGAGATACGCAGTATTTT. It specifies CASRWTSGGGDTQYF.

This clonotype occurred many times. CDR3 in amino acids: CASSYVGLAGETQYF. CDR3 DNA: TGTGCCAGCAGTTACGTGGGACTAGCAGGCGAGACCCAGTACTTC. The chain recombines TRBV6-2 or TRBV6-3 with TRBJ2-5; TRBD2 matches 9 bases. Unmatched junction bases numbered 6, after V lost 2 bases and J lost 5 bases. This CDR3 is built from 15 residues. The germline gives CDR1 MNHEY, CDR2 SVGEGT.